This T cell receptor (beta chain) derives from a study of shared clonotypes between healthy human individuals. Germline V gene lookup returns CDR1 SNHLY and CDR2 FYNNEI. This CDR3 spans 14 amino acids. Trimming took 4 bases from V and 3 from J, leaving 13 bases between them. Clones were read by immunoSEQ multiplex PCR, and TCRdb kept only the in-frame ones, dropping some. Of approximately 2.1 million clones listed, about 92% are singletons. Source material: naive CD4+ T cells from PBMCs. Subset meaning: CD45RA+ positively selected. The sequence was obtained from a man aged 18 to 29 in good health. Some clones in this sample may be carry-over from other donors' samples. The chain employs TRBV2 and TRBJ2-7; D possibly matches TRBD1 or TRBD2 (6 bases each). The CDR3 loop reads CASSGGAKFYEQYF. The CDR3, as DNA: TGTGCCAGCAGTGGGGGGGCCAAGTTCTACGAGCAGTACTTC.